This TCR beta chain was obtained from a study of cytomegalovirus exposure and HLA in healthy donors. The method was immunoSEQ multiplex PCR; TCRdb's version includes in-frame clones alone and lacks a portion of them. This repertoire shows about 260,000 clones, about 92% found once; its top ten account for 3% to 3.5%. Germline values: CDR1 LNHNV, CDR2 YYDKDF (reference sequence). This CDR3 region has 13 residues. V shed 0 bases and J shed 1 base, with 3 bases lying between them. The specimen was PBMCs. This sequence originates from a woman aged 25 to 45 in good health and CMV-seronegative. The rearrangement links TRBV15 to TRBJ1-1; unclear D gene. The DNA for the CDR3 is TGTGCCACCAGCAGAGAACCGAACACTGAAGCTTTCTTT. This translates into CATSREPNTEAFF.